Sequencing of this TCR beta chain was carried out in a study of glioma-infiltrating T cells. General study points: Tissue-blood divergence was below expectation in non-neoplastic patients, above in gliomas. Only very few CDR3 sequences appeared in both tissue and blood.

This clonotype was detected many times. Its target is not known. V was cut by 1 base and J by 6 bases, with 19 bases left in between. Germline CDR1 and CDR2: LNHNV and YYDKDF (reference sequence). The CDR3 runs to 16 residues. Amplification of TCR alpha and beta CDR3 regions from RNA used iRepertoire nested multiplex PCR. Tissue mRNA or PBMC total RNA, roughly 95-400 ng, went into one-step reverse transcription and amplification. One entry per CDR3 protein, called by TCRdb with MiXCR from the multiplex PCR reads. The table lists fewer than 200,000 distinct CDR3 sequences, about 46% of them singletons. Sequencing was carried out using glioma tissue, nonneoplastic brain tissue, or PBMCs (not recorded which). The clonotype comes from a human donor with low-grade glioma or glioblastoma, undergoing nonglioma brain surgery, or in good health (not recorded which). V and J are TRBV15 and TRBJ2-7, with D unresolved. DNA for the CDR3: TGTGCCACCAGCAGAGTAAAAGGATCCCTCCCCGGCGAGCAGTACTTC. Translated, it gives CATSRVKGSLPGEQYF.